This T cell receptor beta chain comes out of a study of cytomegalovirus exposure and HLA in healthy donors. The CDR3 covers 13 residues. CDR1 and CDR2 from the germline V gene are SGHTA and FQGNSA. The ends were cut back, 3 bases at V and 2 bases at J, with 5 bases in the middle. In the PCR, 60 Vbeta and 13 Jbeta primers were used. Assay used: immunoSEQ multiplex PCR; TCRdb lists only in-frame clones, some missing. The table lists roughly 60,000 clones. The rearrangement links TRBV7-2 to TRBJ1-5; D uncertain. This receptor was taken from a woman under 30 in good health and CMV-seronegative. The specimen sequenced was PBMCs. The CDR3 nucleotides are TGTGCCAGCAGCTTTTATGGCAATCAGCCCCAGCATTTT. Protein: CASSFYGNQPQHF.